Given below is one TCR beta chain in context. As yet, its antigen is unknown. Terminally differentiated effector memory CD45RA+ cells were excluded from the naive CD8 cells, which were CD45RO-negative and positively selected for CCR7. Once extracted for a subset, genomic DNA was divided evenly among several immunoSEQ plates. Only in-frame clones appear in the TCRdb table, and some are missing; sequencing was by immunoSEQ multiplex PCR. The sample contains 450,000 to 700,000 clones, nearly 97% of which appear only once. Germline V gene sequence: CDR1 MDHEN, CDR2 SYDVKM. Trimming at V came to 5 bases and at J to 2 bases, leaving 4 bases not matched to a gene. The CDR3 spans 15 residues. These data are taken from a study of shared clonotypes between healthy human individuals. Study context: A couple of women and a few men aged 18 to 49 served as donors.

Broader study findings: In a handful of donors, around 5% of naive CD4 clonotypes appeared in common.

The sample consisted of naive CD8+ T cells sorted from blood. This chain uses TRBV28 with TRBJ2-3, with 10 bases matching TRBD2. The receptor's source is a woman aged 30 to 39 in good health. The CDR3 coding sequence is TGTGCCAGCAGTCTTACTAGCGGGACCACAGATACGCAGTATTTT. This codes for CASSLTSGTTDTQYF.